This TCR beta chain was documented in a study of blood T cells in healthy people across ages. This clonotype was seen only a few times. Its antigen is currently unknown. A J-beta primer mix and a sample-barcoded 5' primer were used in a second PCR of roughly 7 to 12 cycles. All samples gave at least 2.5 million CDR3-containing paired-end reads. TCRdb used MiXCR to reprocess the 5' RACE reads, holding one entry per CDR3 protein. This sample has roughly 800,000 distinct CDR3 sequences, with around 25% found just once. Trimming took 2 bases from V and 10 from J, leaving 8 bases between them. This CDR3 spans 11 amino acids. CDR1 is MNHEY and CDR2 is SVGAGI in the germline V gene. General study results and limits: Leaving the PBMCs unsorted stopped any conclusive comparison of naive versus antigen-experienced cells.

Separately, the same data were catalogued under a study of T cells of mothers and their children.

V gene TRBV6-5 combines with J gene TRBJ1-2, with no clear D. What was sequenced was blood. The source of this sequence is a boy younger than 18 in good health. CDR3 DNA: TGTGCCAGCAGTTACAAGGGAGACTACACCTTC. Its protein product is CASSYKGDYTF.